These 26 T cell receptor beta chains were sequenced from one sample in a study of PD-1 blockade in classical Hodgkin lymphoma. Assay: immunoSEQ multiplex PCR; the TCRdb copy retains only in-frame clones and omits some. The profile shows about 13,000 clones, about four fifths of them singletons. Time point in this sample: cycle 4 day 1 (C4D1), after less than 7 weeks of nivolumab. All patients experienced relapse after autologous stem cell transplantation, and brentuximab vedotin exposure was variable. Specimen: peripheral blood mononuclear cells (PBMCs), collected before the fourth cycle of nivolumab. The receptors originated from a human donor with classical Hodgkin lymphoma.

The V and J genes are TRBV6-5 and TRBJ2-3, with a weak D call TRBD2 (5 bases). The CDR3 has 15 residues. V lost 0 bases and J 4 bases, leaving 11 bases between the germline ends. CDR1 is MNHEY, CDR2 SVGAGI, per germline. The CDR3 is CASSYSDWSSDTQYF. The CDR3 nucleotides are TGTGCCAGCAGTTACTCGGACTGGAGTTCAGATACGCAGTATTTT.

The chain joins TRBV9 to TRBJ1-1; a possible D gene is TRBD1 (6 bases). The V and J ends lost 4 bases and 2 bases respectively, with 15 bases between them. CDR3 length: 15 amino acids. Looked up from germline, CDR1 is SGDLS and CDR2 is YYNGEE. CDR3 in amino acids: CASSPHPRGNTEAFF. The CDR3 DNA is TGTGCCAGCAGCCCCCATCCCAGGGGAAACACTGAAGCTTTCTTT. The full variable domain, rest sourced from reference TRBV9 and TRBJ1-1, is DSGVTQTPKHLITATGQRVTLRCSPRSGDLSVYWYQQSLDQGLQFLIQYYNGEERAKGNILERFSAQQFPDLHSELNLSSLELGDSALYFCASSPHPRGNTEAFFGQGTRLTVV.

The rearrangement links TRBV6-6 to TRBJ1-5; D gene unclear. The V gene's germline CDR1 is MNHNY and CDR2 SVGAGI (reference sequence). There are 14 residues in the CDR3. V was pared by 2 bases and J by 1 base, with 6 bases between. DNA of the CDR3: TGTGCCAGCAGTTACAGGGCAAGCAATCAGCCCCAGCATTTT. This gives the protein CASSYRASNQPQHF.

The table lists this clone with a few counts. The chain is built from TRBV28 and TRBJ2-3, with a weak D call TRBD2 (6 bases). V shed 5 bases and J shed 8 bases, with 20 bases lying between them. The CDR3 is 15 residues long. Germline CDR1 is MDHEN and CDR2 is SYDVKM. As DNA, the CDR3 is TGTGCCAGCAGTGTATCTCCCTTGAGGGGAGGTACGCAGTATTTT. Residues: CASSVSPLRGGTQYF. Together with reference TRBV28 and TRBJ2-3, the CDR3 gives the full variable domain: DVKVTQSSRYLVKRTGEKVFLECVQDMDHENMFWYRQDPGLGLRLIYFSYDVKMKEKGDIPEGYSVSREKKERFSLILESASTNQTSMYLCASSVSPLRGGTQYFGPGTRLTVL.

This rearrangement joins TRBV10-3 to TRBJ2-5, with a weak D call TRBD1 (6 bases). The V end lost 7 bases, the J end lost 3 bases, and 15 bases lay between the germline ends. The CDR3 is 14 amino acids. Germline V gene sequence: CDR1 ENHRY, CDR2 SYGVKD. The CDR3 here is CAINQGLGEETQYF. For the CDR3, the DNA is TGTGCCATCAATCAGGGGTTAGGGGAAGAGACCCAGTACTTC.

This clone turned up a few times. This sequence joins TRBV2 and TRBJ1-5; TRBD1 agrees at 8 bases. This CDR3 has 14 residues. After removal of 7 bases from V and 2 bases from J, the junction contained 4 bases not matched to a gene. The germline V gene encodes CDR1 SNHLY and CDR2 FYNNEI. This CDR3 reads CASTSTGGNQPQHF. The CDR3 region has the DNA TGTGCCAGCACCTCGACAGGGGGCAATCAGCCCCAGCATTTT.

The chain uses TRBV4-3 and TRBJ2-1, with TRBD2 matching over 7 bases. The CDR3 has 16 amino acids. The junction had 6 bases not matched to a gene; V was cut back by 0 bases and J by 4 bases. Germline values: CDR1 LGHNA, CDR2 YSLEER. This chain's CDR3 is CASSQDMGGDYNEQFF. Here the CDR3 DNA reads TGCGCCAGCAGCCAAGATATGGGGGGGGATTACAATGAGCAGTTCTTC.

V and J are TRBV28 and TRBJ1-5; D might be TRBD1 (5 bases). The CDR3 consists of 14 residues. V lost 8 bases and J 0 bases, leaving 11 bases between the germline ends. The V gene's germline CDR1 is MDHEN and CDR2 SYDVKM. This chain's CDR3 is CASFSTDSNQPQHF. For the CDR3, the DNA is TGTGCCAGCTTTTCGACAGATAGCAATCAGCCCCAGCATTTT. The full variable domain, its missing parts supplied by reference TRBV28 and TRBJ1-5, is DVKVTQSSRYLVKRTGEKVFLECVQDMDHENMFWYRQDPGLGLRLIYFSYDVKMKEKGDIPEGYSVSREKKERFSLILESASTNQTSMYLCASFSTDSNQPQHFGDGTRLSIL.

Only one count was recorded for this clone. The rearrangement links TRBV4-2 to TRBJ2-7; no definite D call. Per germline, CDR1 LGHNA and CDR2 YNFKEQ. V was cut by 2 bases and J by 1 base, with 9 bases left in between. The CDR3 covers 14 residues. Written as DNA, the CDR3 is TGTGCCAGCAGCCAACCCGAAGGTTCCTACGAGCAGTACTTC. It is translated as CASSQPEGSYEQYF.

J is TRBJ2-7 and V is TRBV4-3; D not certain. The CDR3 consists of 13 residues. The V end lost 1 base, the J end lost 1 base, and 5 bases lay between the germline ends. CDR1 is LGHNA, CDR2 YSLEER, per germline. The CDR3 is CASSQGVSYEQYF. In DNA, the CDR3 is TGCGCCAGCAGCCAAGGAGTTTCCTACGAGCAGTACTTC.

V is TRBV4-3 and J is TRBJ2-6; D gene uncertain. There are 16 residues in the CDR3. Germline assignment: CDR1 LGHNA and CDR2 YSLEER. V lost 0 bases to trimming and J lost 2 bases, with 8 bases between them. The CDR3 nucleotides read TGCGCCAGCAGCCAAGATGGCAGCGCTGGGGCCAACGTCCTGACTTTC. Amino acid sequence: CASSQDGSAGANVLTF.

The CDR3, as DNA: TGCGCCAGCAGCCCCACTAGATCCGTGGATAATTCACCCCTCCACTTT. This gives the protein CASSPTRSVDNSPLHF. The chain carries TRBV4-3 and TRBJ1-6; D is ambiguous. The CDR3 length is 16 residues. Germline V CDR1 and CDR2: LGHNA, YSLEER. V was pared by 4 bases and J by 5 bases, with 15 bases between.

J is TRBJ1-1 and V is TRBV19; 9 positions agree with TRBD1. The V gene end was trimmed by 10 bases and the J gene end by 3 bases; junction bases not matched to a gene: 6. Germline assignment: CDR1 LNHDA and CDR2 SQIVND (reference sequence). The CDR3 sequence is 13 residues long. In nucleotides, the CDR3 is TGTGCCACAAAACAGGGGGCGGACACTGAAGCTTTCTTT. This codes for CATKQGADTEAFF.

The chain recombines TRBV11-2 with TRBJ1-1; 7 positions agree with TRBD1. Germline V CDR1 and CDR2: SGHAT, FQNNGV. The ends lost 5 bases at V and 1 base at J; junction bases unmatched: 10. This CDR3 has 16 residues. The CDR3 is CASSQFPKGANTEAFF. For the CDR3, the DNA is TGTGCCAGCAGCCAATTCCCCAAGGGGGCGAACACTGAAGCTTTCTTT.

J is TRBJ1-2 and V is TRBV19, with D possibly matching TRBD1 (5 bases). The V end lost 5 bases, the J end lost 4 bases, and 11 bases lay between the germline ends. CDR1 and CDR2 from the germline V gene are LNHDA and SQIVND (reference sequence). The CDR3 totals 13 residues. The CDR3 DNA follows: TGTGCCAGTAGTCCCCAGGGCTCCTATGGCTACACCTTC. Its translation: CASSPQGSYGYTF.

The chain has TRBV7-9 and TRBJ1-4; maybe TRBD1 (5 bases). This CDR3 contains 17 residues. V was trimmed by 1 base and J by 5 bases, leaving 17 bases between them. Germline loops: CDR1 SEHNR, CDR2 FQNEAQ (reference sequence). The CDR3 DNA is TGTGCCAGCAGCTTAGGGGACGGACACTTTATGAATGAAAAACTGTTTTTT. It translates to CASSLGDGHFMNEKLFF. Looking up the rest from reference TRBV7-9 and TRBJ1-4 gives the full variable domain: DTGVSQNPRHKITKRGQNVTFRCDPISEHNRLYWYRQTLGQGPEFLTYFQNEAQLEKSRLLSDRFSAERPKGSFSTLEIQRTEQGDSAMYLCASSLGDGHFMNEKLFFGSGTQLSVL.

V gene TRBV25-1 combines with J gene TRBJ2-7, with TRBD1 matching 8 bases. V was clipped by 2 bases and J by 1 base; unmatched bases: 7. The germline V gene has CDR1 MGHDK and CDR2 SYGVNS. The CDR3 runs 16 residues. The CDR3 DNA reads as TGTGCCAGCAGTGAAGGTGTCGGGACAGGATCCTACGAGCAGTACTTC. It is translated as CASSEGVGTGSYEQYF.

The chain is built from TRBV27 and TRBJ1-6; D unresolved. Deletions cut 2 bases from V and 0 bases from J, with 11 bases between. This CDR3 has 17 residues. Germline loops: CDR1 MNHEY, CDR2 SMNVEV (reference sequence). The CDR3 DNA reads as TGTGCCAGCAGTTTACGGGGTGTTAGCTCCTATAATTCACCCCTCCACTTT. It specifies CASSLRGVSSYNSPLHF.

This sequence joins TRBV19 and TRBJ1-2; 7 nucleotides match TRBD1. V lost 7 bases and J lost 0; bases outside the gene matches: 14. The CDR3 is 17 amino acids. Germline CDR1 reads LNHDA; CDR2 reads SQIVND (reference sequence). The CDR3 coding sequence is TGTGCCAGTATCGGTAGGGACAGAAAAATAGCTAACTATGGCTACACCTTC. Its protein is CASIGRDRKIANYGYTF.

The chain joins TRBV27 to TRBJ2-5; TRBD2 matches at 7 bases. This CDR3 spans 17 amino acids. V was clipped by 5 bases and J by 5 bases; unmatched bases: 17. Germline V CDR1 and CDR2: MNHEY, SMNVEV (reference sequence). The CDR3 sequence is CASSPRVSLAGWETQYF. The DNA for the CDR3 is TGTGCCAGCAGTCCCAGAGTATCATTAGCGGGCTGGGAGACCCAGTACTTC.

CDR3 sequence reads: CASSQASLSSGGQETQYF. The CDR3 DNA follows: TGTGCCAGCAGCCAAGCATCGCTCTCTAGCGGGGGTCAAGAGACCCAGTACTTC. This chain links TRBV4-2 with TRBJ2-5, with 10 bases identical to TRBD2. This CDR3 has 18 amino acids. With V trimmed by 1 base and J by 2 bases, 10 bases remained unmatched. From germline, CDR1 is LGHNA and CDR2 YNFKEQ.

The rearrangement links TRBV9 to TRBJ2-2; D unresolved. The CDR3 has 12 amino acids. CDR1 is SGDLS, CDR2 YYNGEE, per germline. V was clipped by 4 bases and J by 6 bases, with 7 bases between them. The CDR3 region has the DNA TGTGCCAGCAGCACAAGCCCCGGGGAGCTGTTTTTT. Its protein is CASSTSPGELFF.

The rearrangement joins TRBV29-1 to TRBJ1-1; D gene ambiguous. V lost 8 bases to trimming and J lost 1 base, with 14 bases between them. In germline, CDR1 is SQVTM, CDR2 ANQGSEA. The CDR3 is 13 amino acids. Here the CDR3 DNA reads TGCAGCTCTGTCGTTGCCACGAACACTGAAGCTTTCTTT. Translated: CSSVVATNTEAFF.

V gene TRBV11-2 combines with J gene TRBJ2-1; TRBD2 matches at 14 bases. This CDR3 contains 14 residues. V shed 4 bases, J shed 9 bases, and the junction held 2 bases outside the gene matches. CDR1 and CDR2 (germline): SGHAT, FQNNGV. The CDR3: CASSSGLAGGEQFF. The CDR3 nucleotides read TGTGCCAGCAGCTCCGGACTAGCGGGGGGTGAGCAGTTCTTC.

The chain recombines TRBV28 with TRBJ2-3, with a weak D call TRBD2 (6 bases). The CDR3 length is 15 residues. Germline CDR1 is MDHEN and CDR2 is SYDVKM. Deletions cut 3 bases from V and 1 base from J, with 11 bases between. The CDR3 spells CASSFRGKGTDTQYF. CDR3 sequence (DNA): TGTGCCAGCAGTTTTCGGGGGAAAGGCACAGATACGCAGTATTTT.

The V and J genes are TRBV9 and TRBJ2-3; TRBD1 might be the D (5 bases). Germline values: CDR1 SGDLS, CDR2 YYNGEE. The CDR3 totals 14 residues. Trimming shortened V by 3 bases and J by 0 bases, and 8 bases separated the two germline ends. In nucleotides, the CDR3 is TGTGCCAGCAGCGCTGCAGGGAGCACAGATACGCAGTATTTT. Translating it yields CASSAAGSTDTQYF.